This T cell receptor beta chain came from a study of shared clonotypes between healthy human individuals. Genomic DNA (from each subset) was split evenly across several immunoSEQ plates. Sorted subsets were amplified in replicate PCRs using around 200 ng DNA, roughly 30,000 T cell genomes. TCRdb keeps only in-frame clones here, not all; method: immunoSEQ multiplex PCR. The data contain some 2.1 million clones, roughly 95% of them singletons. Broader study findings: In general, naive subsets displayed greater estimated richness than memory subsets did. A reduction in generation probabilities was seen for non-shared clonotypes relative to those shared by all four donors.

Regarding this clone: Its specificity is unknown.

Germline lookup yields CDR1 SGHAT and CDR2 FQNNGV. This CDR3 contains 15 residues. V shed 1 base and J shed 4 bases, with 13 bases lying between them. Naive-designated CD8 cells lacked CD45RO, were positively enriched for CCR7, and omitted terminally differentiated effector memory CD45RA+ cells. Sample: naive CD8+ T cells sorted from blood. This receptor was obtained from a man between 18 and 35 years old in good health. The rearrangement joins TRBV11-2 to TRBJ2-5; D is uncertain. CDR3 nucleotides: TGTGCCAGCAGCTTAGGCCCAATGGGGTTAGAGACCCAGTACTTC. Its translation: CASSLGPMGLETQYF.